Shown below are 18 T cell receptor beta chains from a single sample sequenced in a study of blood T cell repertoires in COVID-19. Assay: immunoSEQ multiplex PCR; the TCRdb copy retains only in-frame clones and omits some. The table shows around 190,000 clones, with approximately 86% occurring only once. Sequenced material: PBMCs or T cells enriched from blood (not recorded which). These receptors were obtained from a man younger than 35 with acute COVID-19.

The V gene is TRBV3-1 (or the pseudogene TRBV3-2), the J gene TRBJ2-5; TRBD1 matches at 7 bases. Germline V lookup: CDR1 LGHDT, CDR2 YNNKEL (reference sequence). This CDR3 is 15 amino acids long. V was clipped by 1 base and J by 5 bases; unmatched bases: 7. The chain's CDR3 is CASSQGHRGWETQYF. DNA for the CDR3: TGTGCCAGCAGCCAAGGTCACAGGGGTTGGGAGACCCAGTACTTC.

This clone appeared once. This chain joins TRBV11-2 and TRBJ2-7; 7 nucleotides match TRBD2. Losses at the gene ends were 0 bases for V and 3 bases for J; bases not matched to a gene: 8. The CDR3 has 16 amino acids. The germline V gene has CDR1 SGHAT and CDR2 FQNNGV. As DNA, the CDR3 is TGTGCCAGCAGCTTAGATCCACTAGCGACCGGCTACGAGCAGTACTTC. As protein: CASSLDPLATGYEQYF.

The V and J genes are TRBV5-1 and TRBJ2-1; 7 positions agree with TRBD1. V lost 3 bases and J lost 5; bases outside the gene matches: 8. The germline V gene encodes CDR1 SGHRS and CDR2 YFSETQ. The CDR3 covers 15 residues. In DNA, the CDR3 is TGCGCCAGCAGCTCACAGGGTAGGGGGCACAATGAGCAGTTCTTC. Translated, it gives CASSSQGRGHNEQFF.

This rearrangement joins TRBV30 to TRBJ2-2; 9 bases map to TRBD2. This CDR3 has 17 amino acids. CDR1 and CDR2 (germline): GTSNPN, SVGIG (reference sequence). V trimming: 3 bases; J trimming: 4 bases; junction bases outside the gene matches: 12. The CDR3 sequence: CAWSAGLAGQSTGELFF. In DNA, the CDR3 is TGTGCCTGGAGCGCAGGTCTAGCGGGACAGTCCACCGGGGAGCTGTTTTTT.

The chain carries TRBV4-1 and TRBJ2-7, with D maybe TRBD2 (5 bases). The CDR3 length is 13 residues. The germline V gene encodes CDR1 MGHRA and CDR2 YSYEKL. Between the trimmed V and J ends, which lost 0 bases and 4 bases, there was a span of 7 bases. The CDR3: CASSQDGGYEQYF. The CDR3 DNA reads TGCGCCAGCAGCCAAGATGGAGGTTACGAGCAGTACTTC.

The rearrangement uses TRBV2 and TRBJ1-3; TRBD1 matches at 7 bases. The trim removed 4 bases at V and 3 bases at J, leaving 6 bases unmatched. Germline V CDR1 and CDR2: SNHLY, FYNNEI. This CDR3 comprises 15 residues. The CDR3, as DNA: TGTGCCAGCAGTGGGCAGGGGGTGAATGGAAACACCATATATTTT. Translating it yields CASSGQGVNGNTIYF.

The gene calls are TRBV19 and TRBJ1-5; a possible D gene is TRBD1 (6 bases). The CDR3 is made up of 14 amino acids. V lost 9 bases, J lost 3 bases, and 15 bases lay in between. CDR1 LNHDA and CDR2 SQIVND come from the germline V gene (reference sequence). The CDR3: CASTGGPYNQPQHF. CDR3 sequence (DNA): TGTGCCAGCACGGGGGGGCCTTACAATCAGCCCCAGCATTTT. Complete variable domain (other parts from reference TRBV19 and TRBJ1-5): DGGITQSPKYLFRKEGQNVTLSCEQNLNHDAMYWYRQDPGQGLRLIYYSQIVNDFQKGDIAEGYSVSREKKESFPLTVTSAQKNPTAFYLCASTGGPYNQPQHFGDGTRLSIL.

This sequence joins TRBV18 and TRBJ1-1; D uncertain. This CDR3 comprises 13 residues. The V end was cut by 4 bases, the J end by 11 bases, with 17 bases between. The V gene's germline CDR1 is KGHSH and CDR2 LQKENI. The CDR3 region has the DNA TGTGCCAGCTCACAAGAAGAGACTACTTCGGCTTTCTTT. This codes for CASSQEETTSAFF.

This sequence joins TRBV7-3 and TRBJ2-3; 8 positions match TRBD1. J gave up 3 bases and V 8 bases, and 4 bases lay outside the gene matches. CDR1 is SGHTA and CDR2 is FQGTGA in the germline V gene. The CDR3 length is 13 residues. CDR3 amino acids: CASRQGLTDTQYF. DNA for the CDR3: TGTGCCAGCCGACAGGGGTTAACAGATACGCAGTATTTT. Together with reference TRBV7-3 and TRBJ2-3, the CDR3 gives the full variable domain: GAGVSQTPSNKVTEKGKYVELRCDPISGHTALYWYRQSLGQGPEFLIYFQGTGAADDSGLPNDRFFAVRPEGSVSTLKIQRTERGDSAVYLCASRQGLTDTQYFGPGTRLTVL.

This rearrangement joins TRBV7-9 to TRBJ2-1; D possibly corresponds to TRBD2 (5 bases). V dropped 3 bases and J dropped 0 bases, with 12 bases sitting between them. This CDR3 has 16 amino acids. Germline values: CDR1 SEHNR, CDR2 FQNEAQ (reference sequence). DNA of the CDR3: TGTGCCAGCAGCTTTCTATTTGGACTCTCCTACAATGAGCAGTTCTTC. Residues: CASSFLFGLSYNEQFF.

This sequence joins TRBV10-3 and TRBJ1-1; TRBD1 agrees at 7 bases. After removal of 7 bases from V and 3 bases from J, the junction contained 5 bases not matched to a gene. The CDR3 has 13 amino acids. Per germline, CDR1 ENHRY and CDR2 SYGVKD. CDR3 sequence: CAIKDREDTEAFF. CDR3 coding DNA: TGTGCCATCAAAGACAGGGAGGACACTGAAGCTTTCTTT.

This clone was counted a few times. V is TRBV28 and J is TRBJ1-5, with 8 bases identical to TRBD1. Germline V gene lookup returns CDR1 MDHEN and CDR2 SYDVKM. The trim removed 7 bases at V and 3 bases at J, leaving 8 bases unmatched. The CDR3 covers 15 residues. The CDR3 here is CASNLNRGVNQPQHF. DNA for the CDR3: TGTGCCAGCAATCTCAACAGGGGGGTCAATCAGCCCCAGCATTTT.

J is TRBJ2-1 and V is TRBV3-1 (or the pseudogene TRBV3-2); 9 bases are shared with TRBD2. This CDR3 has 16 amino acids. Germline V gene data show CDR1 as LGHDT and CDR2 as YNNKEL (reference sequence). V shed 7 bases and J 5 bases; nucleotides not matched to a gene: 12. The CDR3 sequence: CASTSGAGGLDNEQFF. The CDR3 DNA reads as TGTGCCAGCACCTCTGGGGCGGGAGGGCTCGACAATGAGCAGTTCTTC.

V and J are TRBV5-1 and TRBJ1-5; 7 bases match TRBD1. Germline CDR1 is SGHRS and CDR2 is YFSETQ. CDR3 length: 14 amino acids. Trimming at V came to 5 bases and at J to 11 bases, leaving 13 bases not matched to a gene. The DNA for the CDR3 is TGCGCCAGCAGTTATACAGGGGAGCCACGGACCCAGCATTTT. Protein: CASSYTGEPRTQHF.

CDR3 in amino acids: CASSLGGLGTEAFF. The CDR3 nucleotides are TGTGCCAGTAGTCTGGGGGGGCTGGGCACTGAAGCTTTCTTT. This chain joins TRBV19 and TRBJ1-1; tentative D call: TRBD1 (6 bases). Germline assignment: CDR1 LNHDA and CDR2 SQIVND (reference sequence). The CDR3 has 14 residues. V lost 5 bases and J 4 bases, leaving 14 bases between the germline ends.

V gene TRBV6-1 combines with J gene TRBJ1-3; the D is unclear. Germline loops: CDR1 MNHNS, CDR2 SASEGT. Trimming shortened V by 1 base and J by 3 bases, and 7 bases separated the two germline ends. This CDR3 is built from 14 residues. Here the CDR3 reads CASSEGPIGNTIYF. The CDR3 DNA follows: TGTGCCAGCAGTGAAGGTCCAATTGGAAACACCATATATTTT.

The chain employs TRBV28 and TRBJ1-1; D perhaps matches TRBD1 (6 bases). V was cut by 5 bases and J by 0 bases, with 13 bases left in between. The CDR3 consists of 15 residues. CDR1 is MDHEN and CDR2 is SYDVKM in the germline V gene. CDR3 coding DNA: TGTGCCAGCAGTGGGCCAGGGGCCCTGAACACTGAAGCTTTCTTT. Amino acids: CASSGPGALNTEAFF.

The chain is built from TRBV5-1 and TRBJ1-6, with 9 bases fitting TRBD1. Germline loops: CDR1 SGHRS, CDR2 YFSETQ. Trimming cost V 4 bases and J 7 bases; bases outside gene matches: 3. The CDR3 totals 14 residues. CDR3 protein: CASSAGQGNSPLHF. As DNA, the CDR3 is TGCGCCAGCAGCGCTGGACAGGGGAATTCACCCCTCCACTTT.